These 28 T cell receptor beta chains originate from one sample sequenced in a study of blood T cells in healthy people across ages (dated by TCRdb to 2015 to 2017). Library method: 5' RACE. A second PCR of roughly 7 to 12 cycles was performed with a sample-barcoded 5' primer and a J-beta primer mix. In TCRdb, the public reads were trimmed at Q25 with fastp and aligned with MiXCR, with productive beta chains retained. Each record represents a unique CDR3 protein, reported with the most common genes and DNA among its rows. The sample profile shows 1.5 million to 2 million distinct CDR3 sequences; 35% to 50% of them were found once. Of the sample, roughly 23% is held by the ten largest clones. The sequencing sample was made of blood. The receptors originated from a human donor in good health.

The chain is built from TRBV27 and TRBJ2-1, with D tentatively TRBD1 or TRBD2 (5 bases each). The germline V gene has CDR1 MNHEY and CDR2 SMNVEV (reference sequence). V lost 2 bases and J 7 bases, leaving 18 bases between the germline ends. The CDR3 is 16 residues long. The chain's CDR3 is CASSLEAGTPGNEQFF. Here the CDR3 DNA reads TGTGCCAGCAGTTTAGAGGCGGGCACACCAGGGAATGAGCAGTTCTTC.

In this sample, this clonotype turned up a few times. This sequence joins TRBV15 and TRBJ1-1, with D unclear. CDR1 and CDR2 from the germline V gene are LNHNV and YYDKDF (reference sequence). The CDR3 has 16 residues. V was pared by 0 bases and J by 3 bases, with 14 bases between. For the CDR3, the DNA is TGTGCCACCAGCAGAGATCTCTTTGGGTCGGACACTGAAGCTTTCTTT. It specifies CATSRDLFGSDTEAFF.

This clonotype has more than one count but fewer than ten. This chain links TRBV10-3 with TRBJ2-4; the match to TRBD1 covers 7 bases. The closer fit of TRBJ2-7 to the DNA end suggests the J call may be wrong. This CDR3 has 15 residues. Per germline, CDR1 ENHRY and CDR2 SYGVKD. CDR3 DNA: TGTGCCATCAGTGAGCCGGACAGGCTCTCCTACGAGCAGTACTTC. It is translated as CAISEPDRLSYEQYF.

The chain joins TRBV20-1 to TRBJ1-4, with 8 bases matching TRBD1. With V trimmed by 1 base and J by 8 bases, 12 bases remained unmatched. The CDR3 is made up of 16 amino acids. Germline loops: CDR1 DFQATT, CDR2 SNEGSKA (reference sequence). The CDR3 DNA reads TGCAGTGCTAGAGTCAGGGGGCAGAATCCTCGGGAAAAACTGTTTTTT. This sequence encodes CSARVRGQNPREKLFF.

A word on this clonotype: The CDR3 does not end in the conserved phenylalanine or tryptophan, so this is likely a read error. This sequence joins TRBV11-2 and TRBJ2-5; D uncertain. The last part of the DNA fits TRBJ2-1 better; the J call may be wrong. The CDR3 is 13 amino acids. CDR1 and CDR2 (germline): SGHAT, FQNNGV. The CDR3 DNA reads TGTGCCAGCAGCCCCCTACTCCAAGAGACCCAGTTCTCC. Translated: CASSPLLQETQFS.

Note on this clonotype: A single base separates this from a much larger clone, so it may be a read error. The V gene is TRBV5-1, the J gene TRBJ2-7, with D possibly TRBD1 on 6 matching bases. CDR3 length equals 13 residues. Germline V CDR1 and CDR2: SGHRS, YFSETQ. The CDR3 reads CAGSLDSNYEQYF. Here the CDR3 DNA reads TGCGCCGGCAGCTTGGACAGCAACTACGAGCAGTACTTC.

J is TRBJ2-5 and V is TRBV7-9; D remains unclear. The tail of the sequence fits TRBJ1-2 better, so the J call may be wrong. The CDR3 runs 13 residues. Germline values: CDR1 SEHNR, CDR2 FQNEAQ (reference sequence). CDR3 in amino acids: CASSLEGPNGYTF. DNA of the CDR3: TGTGCCAGCAGCTTAGAAGGTCCGAATGGCTACACCTTC.

This clonotype has more than one count but fewer than ten. V and J are TRBV5-1 and TRBJ2-7; D not certain. CDR1 is SGHRS, CDR2 YFSETQ, per germline. The V end lost 0 bases, the J end lost 7 bases, and 11 bases lay between the germline ends. This CDR3 region has 13 residues. This CDR3 is CASSLVTAAEQYF. The DNA for the CDR3 is TGCGCCAGCAGCTTGGTTACGGCGGCTGAGCAGTACTTC.

In its sample, this clonotype was seen a few times. The CDR3 DNA sequence: TGTGCCAGCAGCTTGGCGTTCCACCACGGGAGGACTGAAGCTTTCTTT. Its protein product is CASSLAFHHGRTEAFF. The V gene is TRBV5-6, the J gene TRBJ1-1; no definite D call. CDR1 is SGHDT, CDR2 YYEEEE, per germline. Trimming shortened V by 0 bases and J by 5 bases, and 17 bases separated the two germline ends. The CDR3 loop spans 16 amino acids.

Concerning this clonotype itself: This may be a read error, as it is one base from a much larger clone. The rearrangement links TRBV4-2 to TRBJ2-3; D is undetermined. V was cut by 0 bases and J by 2 bases, with 9 bases left in between. Germline V gene lookup returns CDR1 LGHNA and CDR2 YNFKEQ. This CDR3 spans 15 amino acids. In DNA, the CDR3 is TGTGCCAGCAGCCAAGATCGGCAGGCCACAGATACGCAGTATTTT. It codes for CASSQDRQATDTQYF.

This clonotype was seen ten or more times. The chain combines TRBV20-1 with TRBJ2-1, with 8 nucleotides matching TRBD2. V gave up 2 bases and J gave up 1 base; unmatched junction bases: 7. The CDR3 extends over 16 amino acids. CDR1 DFQATT and CDR2 SNEGSKA come from the germline V gene (reference sequence). CDR3 amino acids: CSARRLSGASYNEQFF. The CDR3 nucleotides read TGCAGTGCTAGACGCCTTAGCGGGGCATCCTACAATGAGCAGTTCTTC.

The table lists this clonotype with a few counts. The genes are TRBV3-1 and TRBJ1-2; D gene unclear. CDR3 length: 15 residues. Germline loops: CDR1 LGHDT, CDR2 YNNKEL (reference sequence). V was shortened by 4 bases and J by 7 bases, with 19 bases between the two germline ends. The CDR3 region is CASSPYTDTIRGYTF. CDR3 DNA sequence: TGTGCCAGCAGCCCGTACACCGATACGATCCGTGGCTACACCTTC.

In this sample, this clonotype turned up a few times. CDR3 nucleotides: TGCAGTGCCCTAGGGGGACAGGATAAAGAGACCCAGTACTTC. It encodes CSALGGQDKETQYF. This sequence joins TRBV20-1 and TRBJ2-7; 8 nucleotides match TRBD1. The J call may be incorrect, as the DNA end agrees better with TRBJ2-5. The CDR3 is 14 amino acids. The germline gives CDR1 DFQATT, CDR2 SNEGSKA (reference sequence).

V gene TRBV27 combines with J gene TRBJ2-5; 8 bases are shared with TRBD1. V was clipped by 5 bases and J by 1 base; unmatched bases: 6. The CDR3 consists of 15 residues. Germline CDR1 is MNHEY and CDR2 is SMNVEV (reference sequence). The CDR3 protein is CASSPRTGFQETQYF. For the CDR3, the DNA is TGTGCCAGCAGTCCACGGACAGGGTTCCAAGAGACCCAGTACTTC.

This clonotype was counted between two and nine times. The V call is TRBV7-8, the J call TRBJ2-3; perhaps D is TRBD1 or TRBD2 (5 bases each). The CDR3 contains 15 residues. Germline V CDR1 and CDR2: SGHVS, FQNEAQ. Trimming pared 2 bases from V and 4 bases from J, leaving 13 bases between. CDR3 coding DNA: TGTGCCAGCAGCTTATCCGGGGCACAGCCAGATACGCAGTATTTT. The encoded protein is CASSLSGAQPDTQYF. Drawing the rest from reference TRBV7-8 and TRBJ2-3, the complete variable domain is GAGVSQSPRYKVAKRGQDVALRCDPISGHVSLFWYQQALGQGPEFLTYFQNEAQLDKSGLPSDRFFAERPEGSVSTLKIQRTQQEDSAVYLCASSLSGAQPDTQYFGPGTRLTVL.

The V call is TRBV27, the J call TRBJ2-3, with a possible D match to TRBD1 (6 bases). Looked up from germline, CDR1 is MNHEY and CDR2 is SMNVEV (reference sequence). V shed 5 bases and J shed 3 bases, with 15 bases lying between them. This CDR3 has 15 residues. CDR3 protein: CASSPYRAGTDTQYF. The CDR3 DNA sequence: TGTGCCAGCAGTCCCTACAGGGCCGGAACAGATACGCAGTATTTT.

This clonotype has ten or more counts. The chain has TRBV25-1 and TRBJ2-5; 7 bases are shared with TRBD1. The CDR3 contains 13 residues. Germline V gene sequence: CDR1 MGHDK, CDR2 SYGVNS. V gave up 4 bases and J gave up 4 bases; unmatched junction bases: 3. CDR3 DNA sequence: TGTGCCAGCAGTGGACAGGGAGTAGAGACCCAGTACTTC. As protein: CASSGQGVETQYF.

About this clonotype itself: Relative to the germline gene, one junction end is altered; a read error may explain this. The rearrangement links TRBV12-3 or TRBV12-4 to TRBJ2-4; D is possibly TRBD1 or TRBD2 (5 bases each). This CDR3 is 13 amino acids long. CDR3 protein: CTSRVAGDVVQYF. The CDR3 nucleotides read TGTACCAGCAGGGTAGCCGGGGACGTCGTTCAGTACTTC.

The chain combines TRBV6-2 or TRBV6-3 with TRBJ2-7; no firm D call. The CDR3 is 13 residues long. Trimming pared 6 bases from V and 3 bases from J, leaving 12 bases between. CDR1 is MNHEY, CDR2 SVGEGT, per germline. CDR3 sequence (DNA): TGTGCCAGCAGGTCGACTGCTAGCTACGAGCAGTACTTC. It specifies CASRSTASYEQYF.

CDR3 protein: CASSLNVLSNQPQHF. The CDR3 bases are TGTGCCAGCAGCTTAAATGTTTTAAGCAATCAGCCCCAGCATTTT. This chain connects TRBV7-8 to TRBJ1-5; D unclear. Germline assignment: CDR1 SGHVS and CDR2 FQNEAQ. The length of the CDR3 is 15 residues. Between the trimmed V and J ends, which lost 2 bases and 1 base, there was a span of 9 bases.

The rearrangement joins TRBV10-3 to TRBJ1-4, with D unclear. The CDR3 length is 11 residues. V was pared by 10 bases and J by 5 bases, with 8 bases between. Germline V gives CDR1 ENHRY, CDR2 SYGVKD. The CDR3: CASGRNEKLFF. As DNA, the CDR3 is TGTGCCAGTGGGAGAAATGAAAAACTGTTTTTT.

This clonotype was recorded a few times. The chain employs TRBV7-9 and TRBJ2-7; D unclear. Germline assignment: CDR1 SEHNR and CDR2 FQNEAQ (reference sequence). V was pared by 5 bases and J by 3 bases, with 14 bases between. This CDR3 is 14 amino acids long. The CDR3 bases are TGTGCCAGCAGCCCCGGCTGGCAGAGCTACGAGCAGTACTTC. Translated: CASSPGWQSYEQYF.

The chain is built from TRBV4-1 and TRBJ2-7, with D maybe TRBD1 (5 bases). The CDR3 is made up of 16 amino acids. Germline assignment: CDR1 MGHRA and CDR2 YSYEKL. V was trimmed by 0 bases and J by 1 base, leaving 13 bases between them. The chain's CDR3 is CASSQDEETVSYEQYF. The CDR3, as DNA: TGCGCCAGCAGCCAAGATGAGGAGACAGTTTCCTACGAGCAGTACTTC.

The chain uses TRBV11-2 and TRBJ2-1; 9 bases map to TRBD1. Trimming at V came to 5 bases and at J to 4 bases, leaving 6 bases not matched to a gene. Germline values: CDR1 SGHAT, CDR2 FQNNGV. The CDR3 spans 15 residues. The CDR3 sequence is CASSTGTGRYNEQFF. The CDR3 DNA sequence: TGTGCCAGCAGCACCGGGACAGGGCGGTACAATGAGCAGTTCTTC. Supplemented by reference TRBV11-2 and TRBJ2-1, the full variable domain reads EAGVAQSPRYKIIEKRQSVAFWCNPISGHATLYWYQQILGQGPKLLIQFQNNGVVDDSQLPKDRFSAERLKGVDSTLKIQPAKLEDSAVYLCASSTGTGRYNEQFFGPGTRLTVL.

This clonotype was observed a few times. The chain links TRBV27 to TRBJ2-3, with 9 bases identical to TRBD2. Per the germline V gene, CDR1 is MNHEY and CDR2 is SMNVEV (reference sequence). The junction had 6 bases not matched to a gene; V was cut back by 3 bases and J by 2 bases. This CDR3 comprises 16 residues. In nucleotides, the CDR3 is TGTGCCAGCAGTTTCTCTAGCGGGGAGTTCACAGATACGCAGTATTTT. Translation: CASSFSSGEFTDTQYF.

This clonotype was observed a few times. This chain links TRBV28 with TRBJ2-6; D is unclear. Deletions cut 7 bases from V and 2 bases from J, with 6 bases between. From germline, CDR1 is MDHEN and CDR2 SYDVKM. The CDR3 has 13 amino acids. The CDR3 loop is CASTRAGANVLTF. The CDR3 coding sequence is TGTGCCAGCACCCGGGCTGGGGCCAACGTCCTGACTTTC.

The rearrangement uses TRBV4-2 and TRBJ2-6, with 8 positions matching TRBD2. The CDR3 has 18 amino acids. The germline gives CDR1 LGHNA, CDR2 YNFKEQ. V gave up 10 bases and J gave up 0 bases; unmatched junction bases: 14. The CDR3 DNA is TGTGCCACAGAGACGGGGGCGGGGGGACACTCTGGGGCCAACGTCCTGACTTTC. Translation: CATETGAGGHSGANVLTF.

This clonotype was counted at least ten times. The chain joins TRBV29-1 to TRBJ2-6; D possibly uses TRBD1 or TRBD2 (6 bases each). The ends were cut back, 5 bases at V and 2 bases at J, with 16 bases in the middle. The CDR3 sequence is 16 residues long. Per the germline V gene, CDR1 is SQVTM and CDR2 is ANQGSEA. CDR3 bases: TGCAGCGTTACGGGGGCGCTGGGTACTGGGGCCAACGTCCTGACTTTC. This sequence encodes CSVTGALGTGANVLTF.